The table lists the clone carrying this TCR beta chain with a few counts. Its antigen is unidentified. TCRdb reprocessed the 5' RACE reads via MiXCR and lists one record per CDR3 protein. The sample holds approximately 1.8 million distinct CDR3 sequences; 25% to 35% are singletons and the top ten take roughly 0.3%. The donors were all healthy and Caucasian. This CDR3 spans 14 amino acids. Germline V gene sequence: CDR1 DFQATT, CDR2 SNEGSKA (reference sequence). Unmatched junction bases numbered 9, after V lost 5 bases and J lost 7 bases. This sample is drawn from a study of identical twins. Study-wide results and limits: Out-of-frame beta chain sequences displayed weaker excess sharing between twins. Out-of-frame sharing of TCR alpha in monozygotic twins was underestimated by models. The more abundant beta clonotypes in cord blood had fewer insertions, and memory repertoires did not show this.

Sequences were obtained from cord blood. This chain uses TRBV20-1 with TRBJ2-1; 9 bases are a match to TRBD1. The origin of this receptor is a newborn girl in good health. The CDR3 DNA sequence: TGCAGTGCTTGGCGGGGACAGGGTTGGAATGAGCAGTTCTTC. Translation: CSAWRGQGWNEQFF.